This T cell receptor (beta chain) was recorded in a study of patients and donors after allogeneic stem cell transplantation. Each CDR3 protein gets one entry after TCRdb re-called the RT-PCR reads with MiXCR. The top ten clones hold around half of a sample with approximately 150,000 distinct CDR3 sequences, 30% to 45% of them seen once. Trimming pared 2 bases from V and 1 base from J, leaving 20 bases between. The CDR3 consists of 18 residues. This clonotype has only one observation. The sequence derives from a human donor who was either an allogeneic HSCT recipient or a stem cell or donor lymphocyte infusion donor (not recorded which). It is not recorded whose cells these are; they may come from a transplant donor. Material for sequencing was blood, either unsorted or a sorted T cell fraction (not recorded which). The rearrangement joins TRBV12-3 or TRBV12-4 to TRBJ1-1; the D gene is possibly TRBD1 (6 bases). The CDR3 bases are TGTGCCAGCAGTTTATGGATCGGGTTGGGGGCTAGGAACACTGAAGCTTTCTTT. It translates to CASSLWIGLGARNTEAFF.